This TCR beta chain appears in the sequencing data of a study of HIV-infected children after antiretroviral therapy interruption. Study details: Most participating children were previously exposed to EBV and CMV. The study's findings and limits: By the end of treatment interruption, naive CD4+ clonality (Gini) increased.

RNA-based 3' RACE libraries used unique molecular identifiers. TCRdb fed the 3' RACE reads into MiXCR, producing one record per CDR3 protein. The table includes around 40,000 distinct CDR3 sequences, just over 6.5% detected once. In the case of this clonotype: Antigen: not known.

The treatment was: PENTA 11 planned treatment interruption arm or continuous ART arm. From thawed PBMCs, naive CD4+ CD45RA+ CD45RO- T cells were sorted. This CDR3 has 15 residues. V was clipped by 3 bases and J by 0 bases, with 12 bases between them. Per germline, CDR1 DFQATT and CDR2 SNEGSKA (reference sequence). V and J are TRBV20-1 and TRBJ1-3, with D unclear. The clonotype was recovered from a pool of human donors with HIV. The specimen comprised CD45RA+ CD4+ T cells from PBMCs, pooled from several time points, sampled from a donor given antiretroviral therapy, either interrupted or continuous. Subset of the sample: naive CD4+ CD45RA+ CD45RO- T cells. CDR3 bases: TGCAGTGCTAGCCCGGCGAAGAGCTCTGGAAACACCATATATTTT. Translated: CSASPAKSSGNTIYF.